One and the same sample provided the 15 T cell receptor beta chains below, sequenced in a study of shared clonotypes between healthy human individuals (dated by TCRdb to the early 2020s). Libraries came from the immunoSEQ multiplex PCR assay. The table was pulled from immuneACCESS by TCRdb, which kept in-frame rearrangements only. Such tables lose some clones; where checked, under half of the loss comes from unresolved V genes, and the rest has no known cause. The sample table lists about 2 million clones, approximately 95% of them with a count of one. The ten most abundant clones make up approximately 1.2% of the sample. For the CD8 naive samples, CD45RO-negative cells were positively selected for CCR7, yielding a CD45RA+CCR7+ population from which TemRA cells were excluded. Sequencing used naive CD8+ T cells sorted from blood. What the cell subset or site label conveys for this sample: CD45RA+CCR7+. The receptors stem from a man younger than 35 in good health.

About this clone itself: Within the sample, other DNA sequences also encode this same CDR3. The V gene is TRBV2, the J gene TRBJ2-3, with 9 bases lining up with TRBD2. Germline values: CDR1 SNHLY, CDR2 FYNNEI. This CDR3 is built from 14 residues. Germline trimming cut 7 bases from V and 2 bases from J; bases unmatched to any gene: 4. CDR3 amino acids: CASTLAGSTDTQYF. CDR3 DNA: TGTGCCAGCACCCTAGCGGGGTCCACAGATACGCAGTATTTT.

The rearrangement uses TRBV5-1 and TRBJ2-7; D unresolved. Looked up from germline, CDR1 is SGHRS and CDR2 is YFSETQ. CDR3 length: 12 amino acids. Deletions cut 3 bases from V and 6 bases from J, with 10 bases between. The CDR3 sequence: CASSSGSSEQYF. In DNA, the CDR3 is TGCGCCAGCAGCTCCGGCTCATCCGAGCAGTACTTC.

CDR3 amino acids: CASSQVGPLSGNTIYF. Written as DNA, the CDR3 is TGCGCCAGCAGCCAAGTAGGGCCCCTCTCTGGAAACACCATATATTTT. The J gene is TRBJ1-3, the V gene TRBV4-1; D is undetermined. Germline CDR1 and CDR2: MGHRA and YSYEKL. Trimming cost V 1 base and J 0 bases, with 10 bases left between them. CDR3 size: 16 residues.

The chain recombines TRBV19 with TRBJ1-5; D is perhaps TRBD1 (5 bases). Per the germline V gene, CDR1 is LNHDA and CDR2 is SQIVND (reference sequence). The CDR3 spans 14 residues. V lost 6 bases, J lost 3 bases, and 12 bases lay in between. CDR3 bases: TGTGCCAGTAGCGTGACAGTTACCAATCAGCCCCAGCATTTT. Translation: CASSVTVTNQPQHF.

J is TRBJ1-2 and V is TRBV10-3, with D uncertain. V was cut by 0 bases and J by 5 bases, with 13 bases left in between. This CDR3 has 15 residues. Germline V gene data show CDR1 as ENHRY and CDR2 as SYGVKD. The CDR3 loop reads CAISESDRSAYGYTF. CDR3 coding DNA: TGTGCCATCAGTGAGTCCGACCGTAGTGCGTATGGCTACACCTTC.

This clone appeared a few times. Other DNA sequences within the sample encode an identical CDR3. The rearrangement joins TRBV5-1 to TRBJ1-2; D remains unclear. The ends were cut back, 4 bases at V and 2 bases at J, with 9 bases in the middle. This CDR3 is 13 amino acids long. Germline CDR1 is SGHRS and CDR2 is YFSETQ. As DNA, the CDR3 is TGCGCCAGCAGCCCGACGGAGAACTATGGCTACACCTTC. It codes for CASSPTENYGYTF.

This chain connects TRBV9 to TRBJ2-1; no clear D gene. Trimming took off 4 bases at V and 0 bases at J, with 14 bases between the two ends. Per the germline V gene, CDR1 is SGDLS and CDR2 is YYNGEE. The CDR3 has 16 amino acids. This CDR3 is CASSPYGPPSYNEQFF. In DNA, the CDR3 is TGTGCCAGCAGCCCTTACGGGCCTCCCTCCTACAATGAGCAGTTCTTC.

The chain links TRBV11-2 to TRBJ2-3; D is ambiguous. CDR1 and CDR2 from the germline V gene are SGHAT and FQNNGV. Trimming pared 2 bases from V and 4 bases from J, leaving 7 bases between. This CDR3 is built from 13 residues. For the CDR3, the DNA is TGTGCCAGCAGCTTACGGGTTGCAGATACGCAGTATTTT. Its translation: CASSLRVADTQYF.

Remarks on this clone: Other nucleotide sequences in the sample specify the same CDR3. The rearrangement joins TRBV27 to TRBJ2-7; the D gene is possibly TRBD2 (6 bases). CDR1 MNHEY and CDR2 SMNVEV come from the germline V gene (reference sequence). The CDR3 totals 13 residues. The ends were cut back, 5 bases at V and 2 bases at J, with 10 bases in the middle. This CDR3 reads CASSLGGTYEQYF. The CDR3 nucleotides read TGTGCCAGCAGTCTTGGAGGGACCTACGAGCAGTACTTC.

V gene TRBV5-4 combines with J gene TRBJ2-7, with D uncertain. CDR1 is SGHNT, CDR2 YYREEE, per germline (reference sequence). V dropped 3 bases and J dropped 5 bases, with 15 bases sitting between them. The CDR3 has 14 residues. Here the CDR3 reads CASSSDGPLDEQYF. DNA of the CDR3: TGTGCCAGCAGCTCGGACGGACCCCTGGACGAGCAGTACTTC.

This chain links TRBV30 with TRBJ2-7; D ambiguous. Trimming stripped 2 bases from V and 1 base from J, with 15 bases between. The germline gives CDR1 GTSNPN, CDR2 SVGIG (reference sequence). This CDR3 is built from 15 residues. This CDR3 reads CAWSIGPARSYEQYF. In nucleotides, the CDR3 is TGTGCCTGGAGTATCGGCCCAGCGAGGTCCTACGAGCAGTACTTC. The variable domain in full, with the rest retrieved from reference TRBV30 and TRBJ2-7, is SQTIHQWPATLVQPVGSPLSLECTVEGTSNPNLYWYRQAAGRGLQLLFYSVGIGQISSEVPQNLSASRPQDRQFILSSKKLLLSDSGFYLCAWSIGPARSYEQYFGPGTRLTVT.

Here the CDR3 reads CASSEWPGGNQPQHF. The CDR3 DNA follows: TGTGCCAGCAGTGAGTGGCCAGGGGGTAATCAGCCCCAGCATTTT. The chain uses TRBV6-1 and TRBJ1-5; TRBD1 aligns across 7 bases. This CDR3 contains 15 residues. Germline V lookup: CDR1 MNHNS, CDR2 SASEGT. The V and J ends lost 3 bases and 4 bases, in that order; junction bases with no gene match: 6.

Notes on this clone: The sample carries other DNA sequences with the same CDR3. This chain links TRBV5-1 with TRBJ2-7, with D perhaps matching TRBD1 (5 bases). Per the germline V gene, CDR1 is SGHRS and CDR2 is YFSETQ. The CDR3 extends over 14 amino acids. Between the trimmed V and J ends, which lost 0 bases and 2 bases, there was a span of 9 bases. CDR3 DNA: TGCGCCAGCAGCTTGGATAGGGGAACCTACGAGCAGTACTTC. Residues: CASSLDRGTYEQYF.

The V and J genes are TRBV27 and TRBJ2-7; D may be TRBD2 (5 bases). Between the trimmed V and J ends, which lost 4 bases and 6 bases, there was a span of 16 bases. The germline CDR1 and CDR2 sequences are MNHEY and SMNVEV (reference sequence). The CDR3 consists of 14 residues. CDR3 sequence: CASSYTRGGLEQYF. DNA for the CDR3: TGTGCCAGCAGTTATACTAGAGGCGGCCTCGAGCAGTACTTC.

The chain uses TRBV7-9 and TRBJ1-1; D is unresolved. Trimming left V 2 bases short and J 4 bases short, with 5 bases between. Germline lookup yields CDR1 SEHNR and CDR2 FQNEAQ (reference sequence). There are 12 residues in the CDR3. The CDR3 sequence: CASSLLTTEAFF. CDR3 nucleotides: TGTGCCAGCAGCTTACTTACCACTGAAGCTTTCTTT.